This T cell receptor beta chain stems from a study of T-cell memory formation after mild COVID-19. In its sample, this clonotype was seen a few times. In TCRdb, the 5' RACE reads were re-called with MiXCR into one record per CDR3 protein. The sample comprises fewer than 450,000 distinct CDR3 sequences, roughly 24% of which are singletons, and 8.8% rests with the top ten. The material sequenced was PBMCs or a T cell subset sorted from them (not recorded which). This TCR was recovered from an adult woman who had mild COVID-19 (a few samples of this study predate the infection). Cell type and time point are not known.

CDR3 sequence reads: CASSQPTGTDTQYF. DNA for the CDR3: TGTGCCAGCAGCCAACCGACAGGCACAGATACGCAGTATTTT. The chain carries TRBV7-9 and TRBJ2-3; tentatively, D is TRBD1 (5 bases). The CDR3 sequence is 14 residues long. The ends were cut back, 5 bases at V and 1 base at J, with 10 bases in the middle. Germline loops: CDR1 SEHNR, CDR2 FQNEAQ (reference sequence).